This T cell receptor beta chain originates from a study of control samples from healthy donors and cancer patients. The data were produced by immunoSEQ multiplex PCR, yet TCRdb's version contains in-frame clones alone and is incomplete. The sample carries about 100,000 clones, about 90% recorded once. V shed 4 bases and J 0 bases; nucleotides not matched to a gene: 8. Germline-derived CDR1 and CDR2 are SGHTA and FQGNSA. CDR3 length equals 16 residues. J is TRBJ1-1 and V is TRBV7-2, with 7 bases lining up with TRBD1. The sample taken for sequencing was blood. This TCR came from a woman in her fifties or sixties in good health. The CDR3 loop reads CASSSQGRGVNTEAFF. In DNA, the CDR3 is TGTGCCAGCAGCTCACAGGGGCGGGGGGTGAACACTGAAGCTTTCTTT.